The 10 T cell receptor beta chains reported below all come from one sample, sequenced in a study of beta chain features in type 1 diabetes. Expressed TCRB transcripts were sequenced after all isolated RNA was converted to cDNA. Profiled with immunoSEQ multiplex PCR; TCRdb holds only in-frame clones, not every one. There are a few hundred thousand clones in the sample; 25% to 35% occur only once, and roughly 4.1% lies in the top ten. Sequencing input: central memory CD4+ T cells from blood. The receptor set was obtained from a man aged 25 to 40 in good health.

V is TRBV19 and J is TRBJ2-2; 7 bases agree with TRBD1. The junction had 7 bases not matched to a gene; V was cut back by 3 bases and J by 6 bases. From germline, CDR1 is LNHDA and CDR2 SQIVND (reference sequence). CDR3 size: 15 residues. CDR3 amino acids: CASSIARGYAGELFF. CDR3 nucleotide sequence: TGTGCCAGTAGTATCGCCAGGGGGTATGCCGGGGAGCTGTTTTTT. Full variable domain (rest looked up from reference TRBV19 and TRBJ2-2): DGGITQSPKYLFRKEGQNVTLSCEQNLNHDAMYWYRQDPGQGLRLIYYSQIVNDFQKGDIAEGYSVSREKKESFPLTVTSAQKNPTAFYLCASSIARGYAGELFFGEGSRLTVL.

In its sample, this clone was seen a few times. The rearrangement joins TRBV30 to TRBJ2-3, with no clear D. Deletions cut 2 bases from V and 4 bases from J, with 4 bases between. The germline V gene has CDR1 GTSNPN and CDR2 SVGIG (reference sequence). The CDR3 totals 11 residues. CDR3 amino acids: CAWSKADTQYF. The CDR3 nucleotides are TGTGCCTGGAGTAAGGCAGATACGCAGTATTTT.

This clone has more than one count but fewer than ten. This sequence joins TRBV28 and TRBJ2-7; TRBD1 matches 7 bases. The germline V gene has CDR1 MDHEN and CDR2 SYDVKM. Trimming took 3 bases from V and 7 from J; bases not matched to a gene: 15. This CDR3 has 16 amino acids. The CDR3 loop is CASSFHIRDRVGEQYF. The CDR3 nucleotides read TGTGCCAGCAGTTTTCACATCCGGGACAGAGTGGGTGAGCAGTACTTC.

This clone has only a few counts. Other DNA sequences in the sample encode the same CDR3. The rearrangement links TRBV30 to TRBJ2-1, with D unclear. CDR3 length equals 11 residues. V dropped 2 bases and J dropped 7 bases, with 6 bases sitting between them. CDR1 GTSNPN and CDR2 SVGIG come from the germline V gene (reference sequence). DNA for the CDR3: TGTGCCTGGAGTAGGGTAAATGAGCAGTTCTTC. It specifies CAWSRVNEQFF.

Remarks on this clone: Other DNA sequences within the sample encode an identical CDR3. The chain employs TRBV7-2 and TRBJ2-7, with unresolved D. Trimming cost V 1 base and J 3 bases, with 7 bases left between them. The V gene's germline CDR1 is SGHTA and CDR2 FQGNSA. This CDR3 region has 13 residues. CDR3 nucleotides: TGTGCCAGCAGCTTAGTAGACCTCTACGAGCAGTACTTC. This sequence encodes CASSLVDLYEQYF.

This rearrangement joins TRBV9 to TRBJ2-3; D ambiguous. There are 13 residues in the CDR3. Trimming cost V 0 bases and J 5 bases, with 7 bases left between them. Per germline, CDR1 SGDLS and CDR2 YYNGEE. The CDR3 spells CASSVGQRDTQYF. In DNA form, the CDR3 reads TGTGCCAGCAGCGTAGGTCAGCGAGATACGCAGTATTTT. The whole variable domain, remainder taken from reference TRBV9 and TRBJ2-3, is DSGVTQTPKHLITATGQRVTLRCSPRSGDLSVYWYQQSLDQGLQFLIQYYNGEERAKGNILERFSAQQFPDLHSELNLSSLELGDSALYFCASSVGQRDTQYFGPGTRLTVL.

This clone occurred a few times. The rearrangement joins TRBV27 to TRBJ1-6, with D tentatively TRBD1 (5 bases). Trimming removed 5 bases at V and 6 bases at J, with 11 bases between. CDR3 length: 14 residues. From germline, CDR1 is MNHEY and CDR2 SMNVEV (reference sequence). CDR3 DNA: TGTGCCAGCAGTAACCGGGACCCTAATTCACCCCTCCACTTT. This codes for CASSNRDPNSPLHF.

This clone was seen a few times. The rearrangement joins TRBV7-2 to TRBJ1-2, with D tentatively TRBD1 (5 bases). The CDR3 sequence is 13 residues long. In germline, CDR1 is SGHTA, CDR2 FQGNSA. The V end was cut by 1 base, the J end by 4 bases, with 7 bases between. The CDR3 here is CASSLEGLYGYTF. In nucleotides, the CDR3 is TGTGCCAGCAGCTTAGAGGGGCTCTATGGCTACACCTTC.

This clone showed up just a few times. The J gene is TRBJ2-7, the V gene TRBV5-4; D is possibly TRBD1 (6 bases). Per germline, CDR1 SGHNT and CDR2 YYREEE (reference sequence). V gave up 1 base and J gave up 0 bases, with 8 bases separating them. The CDR3 length is 14 residues. Here the CDR3 reads CASSLKDSSYEQYF. CDR3 bases: TGTGCCAGCAGCTTGAAGGACAGCTCCTACGAGCAGTACTTC.

This clone was seen a few times. The CDR3 DNA is TGTGCCTGGAGCCCCGCCTCGGTTTGGGGCGATACGCAGTATTTT. Translated: CAWSPASVWGDTQYF. The chain joins TRBV30 to TRBJ2-3, with D possibly matching TRBD1 (5 bases). Germline V lookup: CDR1 GTSNPN, CDR2 SVGIG (reference sequence). V was trimmed by 3 bases and J by 6 bases, leaving 19 bases between them. CDR3 size: 15 residues.